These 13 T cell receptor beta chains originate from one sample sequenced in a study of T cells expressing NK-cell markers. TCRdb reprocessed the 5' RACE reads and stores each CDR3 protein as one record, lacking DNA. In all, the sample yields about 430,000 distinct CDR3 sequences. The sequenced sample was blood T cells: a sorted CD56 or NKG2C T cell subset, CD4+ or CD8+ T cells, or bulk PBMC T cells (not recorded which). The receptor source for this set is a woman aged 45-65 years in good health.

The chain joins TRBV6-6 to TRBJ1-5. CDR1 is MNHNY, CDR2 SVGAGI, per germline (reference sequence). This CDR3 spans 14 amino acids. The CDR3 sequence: CASSYGQRNQPQHF.

CDR3 sequence reads: CSVGHGRGQPQHF. The chain links TRBV29-1 to TRBJ1-5; the D call from TCRdb, TRBD1, cannot be confirmed without DNA. The V gene's germline CDR1 is SQVTM and CDR2 ANQGSEA. This CDR3 has 13 amino acids.

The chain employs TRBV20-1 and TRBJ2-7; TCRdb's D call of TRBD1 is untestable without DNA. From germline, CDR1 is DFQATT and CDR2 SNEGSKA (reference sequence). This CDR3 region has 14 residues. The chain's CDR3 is CSARETGNIYEQYF.

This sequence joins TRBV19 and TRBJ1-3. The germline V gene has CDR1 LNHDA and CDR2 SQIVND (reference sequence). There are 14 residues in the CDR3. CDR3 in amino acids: CASSIGSRGNTIYF.

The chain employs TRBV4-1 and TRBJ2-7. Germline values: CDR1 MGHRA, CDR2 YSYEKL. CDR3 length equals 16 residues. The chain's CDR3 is CASSQDPEERSYEQYF.

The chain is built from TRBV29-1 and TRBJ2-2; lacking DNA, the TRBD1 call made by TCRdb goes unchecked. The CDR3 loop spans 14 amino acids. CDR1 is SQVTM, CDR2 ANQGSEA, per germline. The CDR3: CSVDGRDNTGELFF.

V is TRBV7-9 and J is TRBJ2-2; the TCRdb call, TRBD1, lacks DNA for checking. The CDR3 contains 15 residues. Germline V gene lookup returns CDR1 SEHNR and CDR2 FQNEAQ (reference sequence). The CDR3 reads CASRKSPPDTGELFF.

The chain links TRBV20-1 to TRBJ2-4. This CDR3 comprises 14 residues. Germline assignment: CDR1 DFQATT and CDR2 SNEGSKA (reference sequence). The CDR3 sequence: CTTLGLRGKNIQYF.

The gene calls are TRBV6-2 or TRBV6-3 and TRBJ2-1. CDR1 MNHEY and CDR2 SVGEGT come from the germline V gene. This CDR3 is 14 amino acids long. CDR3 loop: CASSYAGVGNEQFF.

The CDR3 here is CSGQAGRAYNEQFF. The chain uses TRBV29-1 and TRBJ2-1; TCRdb returns TRBD2, unconfirmable since there is no DNA. Germline V gives CDR1 SQVTM, CDR2 ANQGSEA. This CDR3 spans 14 amino acids.

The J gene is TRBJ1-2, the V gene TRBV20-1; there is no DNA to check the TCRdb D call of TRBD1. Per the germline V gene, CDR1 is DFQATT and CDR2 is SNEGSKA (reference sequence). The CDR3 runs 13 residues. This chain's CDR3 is CSARYRGDYGYTF.

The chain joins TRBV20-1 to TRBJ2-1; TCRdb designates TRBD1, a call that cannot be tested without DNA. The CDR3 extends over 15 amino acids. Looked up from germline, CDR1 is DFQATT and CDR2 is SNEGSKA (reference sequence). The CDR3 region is CSARGAHRGHNEQFF.

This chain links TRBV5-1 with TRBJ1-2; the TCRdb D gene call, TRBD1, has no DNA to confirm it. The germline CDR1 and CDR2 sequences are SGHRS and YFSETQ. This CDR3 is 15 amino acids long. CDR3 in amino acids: CASSSRGEVNYGYTF.